The 14 T cell receptor beta chains presented below share a single source sample, sequenced in a study of low-dose radiotherapy and immunotherapy resistance in tumors. First-strand cDNA relied on TRAV- and TRBV-specific primers spanning alpha and beta chains. It was with a constant-region primer and a V-primer adapter that TCRs were amplified over around 18 PCR cycles. TCRdb reprocessed the reads via MiXCR and lists one record per CDR3 protein. The sample gives roughly 100,000 distinct CDR3 sequences, less than 25% of which show up once; roughly 4.3% is in the top ten. As to time point: after trial treatment. The treatment was: LDRT plus nivolumab, ipilimumab, low-dose cyclophosphamide and aspirin (RACIN trial). This specimen was PBMCs, taken after low-dose radiotherapy plus immunotherapy. The receptors were gathered from a male donor with prostate cancer.

The gene calls are TRBV6-5 and TRBJ2-6; D remains unclear. The germline CDR1 and CDR2 sequences are MNHEY and SVGAGI. This CDR3 is built from 13 residues. Trimming shortened V by 5 bases and J by 0 bases, and 2 bases separated the two germline ends. CDR3 nucleotide sequence: TGTGCCAGCAGTATCTCTGGGGCCAACGTCCTGACTTTC. Its protein is CASSISGANVLTF.

This clonotype was seen many times. The rearrangement joins TRBV9 to TRBJ2-5; the match to TRBD2 covers 11 bases. From germline, CDR1 is SGDLS and CDR2 YYNGEE. Trimming cost V 2 bases and J 5 bases; bases outside gene matches: 8. The CDR3 length is 16 residues. The CDR3 sequence is CASSVGTSGPGETQYF. Written as DNA, the CDR3 is TGTGCCAGCAGCGTCGGGACTAGCGGTCCAGGGGAGACCCAGTACTTC.

This clonotype was observed many times. The DNA for the CDR3 is TGTGCCAGCAGCCGGGACAGGGGGCACTATGGCTACACCTTC. The encoded protein is CASSRDRGHYGYTF. V gene TRBV21-1 combines with J gene TRBJ1-2; the DNA was not compared with TRBD1, the D call given in the table. TRBV21-1 is a recognized pseudogene. This CDR3 is built from 14 residues.

This clonotype came up many times. The genes are TRBV5-1 and TRBJ1-6, with D hard to call. Trimming shortened V by 3 bases and J by 8 bases, and 12 bases separated the two germline ends. The germline gives CDR1 SGHRS, CDR2 YFSETQ. The length of the CDR3 is 14 residues. The CDR3 DNA sequence: TGCGCCAGCAGCTACGGTGGGCGCGATTCACCCCTCCACTTT. Its protein is CASSYGGRDSPLHF.

This clonotype was recorded many times. The V call is TRBV19, the J call TRBJ2-2, with a possible D match to TRBD2 (7 bases). V was clipped by 5 bases and J by 4 bases, with 11 bases between them. Germline CDR1 is LNHDA and CDR2 is SQIVND (reference sequence). CDR3 length: 14 residues. CDR3: CASSEGGTTGELFF. CDR3 sequence (DNA): TGTGCCAGTAGTGAGGGGGGGACCACCGGGGAGCTGTTTTTT.

Remarks on this clonotype: The CDR3 ends on some other residue instead of the conserved phenylalanine or tryptophan, so this is likely a read error. The chain is built from TRBV7-2 and TRBJ1-2; 7 bases agree with TRBD1. The CDR3 runs to 16 residues. Germline V CDR1 and CDR2: SGHTA, FQGNSA. This CDR3 reads CVSSLATTGTNYGYTL. The CDR3 coding sequence is TGTGTCAGCAGCTTAGCCACGACAGGGACTAACTATGGCTACACCCTC.

This clonotype was recorded many times. The gene calls are TRBV6-1 and TRBJ2-1; D is perhaps TRBD1 or TRBD2 (5 bases each). V was cut by 5 bases and J by 7 bases, with 9 bases left in between. The CDR3 consists of 12 residues. Germline CDR1 is MNHNS and CDR2 is SASEGT. CDR3 residues: CASSYEGNEQFF. The CDR3 coding sequence is TGTGCCAGCAGTTACGAGGGGAATGAGCAGTTCTTC.

This clonotype was detected many times. The V gene is TRBV5-1, the J gene TRBJ2-5; tentatively, D is TRBD1 (6 bases). This CDR3 contains 15 residues. The V gene's germline CDR1 is SGHRS and CDR2 YFSETQ. V was shortened by 6 bases and J by 5 bases, with 20 bases between the two germline ends. The CDR3 here is CASTKEMGARETQYF. CDR3 bases: TGCGCCAGCACTAAAGAGATGGGGGCGCGGGAGACCCAGTACTTC.

This clonotype showed up many times. The CDR3 DNA is TGCAGCGTTCTGGGAAATTATAACGAGCAGTACTTC. Translation gives CSVLGNYNEQYF. The rearrangement uses TRBV29-1 and TRBJ2-7; D is unclear. V was clipped by 5 bases and J by 5 bases, with 13 bases between them. The CDR3 contains 12 residues. Per germline, CDR1 SQVTM and CDR2 ANQGSEA.

This chain joins TRBV7-9 and TRBJ2-1; D call uncertain. The CDR3 is 15 amino acids. V was clipped by 1 base and J by 4 bases, with 11 bases between them. Germline values: CDR1 SEHNR, CDR2 FQNEAQ (reference sequence). The CDR3 here is CASSLDPSRYNEQFF. The CDR3 coding sequence is TGTGCCAGCAGCTTAGATCCCAGCCGGTACAATGAGCAGTTCTTC.

The chain links TRBV5-1 to TRBJ2-2; 9 bases line up with TRBD1. After removal of 6 bases from V and 4 bases from J, the junction contained 4 bases not matched to a gene. This CDR3 region has 14 residues. Germline loops: CDR1 SGHRS, CDR2 YFSETQ. The CDR3 bases are TGCGCCAGCAAGGGACAGGGAGCCACCGGGGAGCTGTTTTTT. It is translated as CASKGQGATGELFF.

About this clonotype itself: A single base is all that separates this from a far larger clone, so a read error is likely. This chain links TRBV5-1 with TRBJ2-1, with D possibly being TRBD1 (6 bases). This CDR3 comprises 15 residues. CDR1 is SGHRS and CDR2 is YFSETQ in the germline V gene. For the CDR3, the DNA is TGTGCCAGCAGCTTGGGTATAGGGACAAACTACGAGCAGTTCTTC. Translated: CASSLGIGTNYEQFF.

Many counts were recorded for this clonotype. CDR3 sequence (DNA): TGCAGTGCTAGGCCAGCGGGGGGGGAGACCCAGTACTTC. Amino acid sequence: CSARPAGGETQYF. The chain has TRBV20-1 and TRBJ2-5; TRBD2 matches 10 bases. Per the germline V gene, CDR1 is DFQATT and CDR2 is SNEGSKA (reference sequence). This CDR3 comprises 13 residues. Trimming removed 3 bases from V and 5 bases from J; junction bases left unmatched: 3.

The rearrangement joins TRBV10-3 to TRBJ2-7; D unresolved. V was clipped by 9 bases and J by 6 bases, with 30 bases between them. Germline lookup yields CDR1 ENHRY and CDR2 SYGVKD. This CDR3 comprises 17 residues. CDR3 sequence reads: CAMNCKEKRPNGAEQYF. The CDR3 DNA sequence: TGTGCCATGAACTGTAAGGAGAAACGCCCCAACGGTGCCGAGCAGTACTTC.